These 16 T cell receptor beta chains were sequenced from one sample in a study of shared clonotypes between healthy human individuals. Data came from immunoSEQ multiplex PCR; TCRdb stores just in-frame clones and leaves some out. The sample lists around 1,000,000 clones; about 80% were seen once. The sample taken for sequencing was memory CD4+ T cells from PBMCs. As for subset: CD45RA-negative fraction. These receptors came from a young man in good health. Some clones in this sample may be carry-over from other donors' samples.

The CDR3 DNA follows: TGCGCCAGCAGCTTGTTGTGGGGCAACACTGAAGCTTTCTTT. It yields the protein CASSLLWGNTEAFF. The genes are TRBV5-1 and TRBJ1-1, with a weak D call TRBD1 (5 bases). V lost 1 base and J lost 2, with 9 bases in between. This CDR3 spans 14 amino acids. The V gene's germline CDR1 is SGHRS and CDR2 YFSETQ.

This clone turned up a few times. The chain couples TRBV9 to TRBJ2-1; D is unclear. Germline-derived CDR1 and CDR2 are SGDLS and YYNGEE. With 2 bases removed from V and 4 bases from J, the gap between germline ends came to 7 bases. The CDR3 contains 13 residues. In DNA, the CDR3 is TGTGCCAGCAGCGTGGCGGTATACAATGAGCAGTTCTTC. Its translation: CASSVAVYNEQFF.

Here the CDR3 DNA reads TGTGCCTGGAGTGTAGACCCGGCGGGGGGCTACACCTTC. Protein: CAWSVDPAGGYTF. The rearrangement links TRBV30 to TRBJ1-2; D is unresolved. V was cut by 0 bases and J by 8 bases, with 13 bases left in between. Looked up from germline, CDR1 is GTSNPN and CDR2 is SVGIG (reference sequence). The CDR3 extends over 13 amino acids.

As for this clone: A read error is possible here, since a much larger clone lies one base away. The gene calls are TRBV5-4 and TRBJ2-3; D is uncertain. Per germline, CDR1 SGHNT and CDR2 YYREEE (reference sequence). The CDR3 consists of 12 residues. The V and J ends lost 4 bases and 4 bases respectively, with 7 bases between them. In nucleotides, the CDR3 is TGTGCCAGCAGCCCGAAGGCAGATACGCAGTATTTT. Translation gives CASSPKADTQYF.

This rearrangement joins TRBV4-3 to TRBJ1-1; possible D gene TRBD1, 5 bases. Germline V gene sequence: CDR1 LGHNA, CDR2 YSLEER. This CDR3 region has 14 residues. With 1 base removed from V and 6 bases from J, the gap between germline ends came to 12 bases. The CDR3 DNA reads TGCGCCAGCAGCCAAGCCCTTCGGGGGTCTGAAGCTTTCTTT. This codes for CASSQALRGSEAFF.

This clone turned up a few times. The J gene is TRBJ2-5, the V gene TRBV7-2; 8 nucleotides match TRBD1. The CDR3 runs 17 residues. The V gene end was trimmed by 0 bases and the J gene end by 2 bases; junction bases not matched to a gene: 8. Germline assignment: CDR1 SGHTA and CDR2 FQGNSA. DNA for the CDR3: TGTGCCAGCAGCTTAGCCTCCGGGACAGGTCCTCAAGAGACCCAGTACTTC. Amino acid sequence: CASSLASGTGPQETQYF.

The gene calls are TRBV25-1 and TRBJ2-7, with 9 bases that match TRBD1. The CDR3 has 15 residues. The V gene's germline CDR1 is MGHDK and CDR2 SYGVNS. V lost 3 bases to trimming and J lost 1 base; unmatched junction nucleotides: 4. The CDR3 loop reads CASSESGQGSYEQYF. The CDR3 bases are TGTGCCAGCAGTGAGAGTGGACAGGGGTCCTACGAGCAGTACTTC.

CDR3 coding DNA: TGTGCCAGCAGCCCTGGACCTCGGGAGAGCAATCAGCCCCAGCATTTT. It yields the protein CASSPGPRESNQPQHF. The chain carries TRBV11-2 and TRBJ1-5; D is unresolved. V lost 5 bases to trimming and J lost 1 base, with 15 bases between them. This CDR3 is 16 amino acids long. Germline-derived CDR1 and CDR2 are SGHAT and FQNNGV. Complete variable domain (other parts from reference TRBV11-2 and TRBJ1-5): EAGVAQSPRYKIIEKRQSVAFWCNPISGHATLYWYQQILGQGPKLLIQFQNNGVVDDSQLPKDRFSAERLKGVDSTLKIQPAKLEDSAVYLCASSPGPRESNQPQHFGDGTRLSIL.

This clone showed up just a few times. CDR3: CASSLAPGRYGYTF. The CDR3 DNA reads TGTGCCAGCAGCTTAGCCCCAGGGCGCTATGGCTACACCTTC. The rearrangement uses TRBV7-2 and TRBJ1-2, with a tentative D call TRBD1 (5 bases). V was shortened by 0 bases and J by 4 bases, with 9 bases between the two germline ends. Looked up from germline, CDR1 is SGHTA and CDR2 is FQGNSA. The CDR3 totals 14 residues.

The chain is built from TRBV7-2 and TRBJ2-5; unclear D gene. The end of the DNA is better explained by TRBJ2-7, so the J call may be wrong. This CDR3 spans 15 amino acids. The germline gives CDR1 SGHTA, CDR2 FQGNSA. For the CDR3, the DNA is TGTGCCAGCAGCTTAGTTCGGTTTAGCTCCTACGAGCAGTACTTC. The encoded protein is CASSLVRFSSYEQYF.

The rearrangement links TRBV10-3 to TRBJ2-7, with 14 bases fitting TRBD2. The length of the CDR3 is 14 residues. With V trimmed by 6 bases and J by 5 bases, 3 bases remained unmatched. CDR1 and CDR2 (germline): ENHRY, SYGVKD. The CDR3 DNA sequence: TGTGCCATCAGGGGACTAGCGGGAGCGGACGAGCAGTACTTC. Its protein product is CAIRGLAGADEQYF.

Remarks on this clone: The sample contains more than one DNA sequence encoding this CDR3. This chain's CDR3 is CASSRDRNTEAFF. The CDR3 region has the DNA TGTGCCAGCTCGCGGGACCGGAACACTGAAGCTTTCTTT. This rearrangement joins TRBV18 to TRBJ1-1, with D possibly being TRBD1 (5 bases). The CDR3 runs to 13 residues. CDR1 KGHSH and CDR2 LQKENI come from the germline V gene. V was pared by 6 bases and J by 1 base, with 9 bases between. The whole variable domain, filled in from reference TRBV18 and TRBJ1-1, reads NAGVMQNPRHLVRRRGQEARLRCSPMKGHSHVYWYRQLPEEGLKFMVYLQKENIIDESGMPKERFSAEFPKEGPSILRIQQVVRGDSAAYFCASSRDRNTEAFFGQGTRLTVV.

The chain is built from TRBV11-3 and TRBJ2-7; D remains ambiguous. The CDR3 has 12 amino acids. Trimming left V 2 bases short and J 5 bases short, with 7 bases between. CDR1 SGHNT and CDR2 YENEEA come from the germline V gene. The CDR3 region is CASSLQDNEQYF. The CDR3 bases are TGTGCCAGCAGCTTACAAGACAACGAGCAGTACTTC.

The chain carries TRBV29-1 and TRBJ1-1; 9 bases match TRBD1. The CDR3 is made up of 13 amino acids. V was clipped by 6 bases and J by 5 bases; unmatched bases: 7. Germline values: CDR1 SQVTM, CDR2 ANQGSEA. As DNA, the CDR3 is TGCAGCGTGCACAGGGGGCAGGTGACTGAAGCTTTCTTT. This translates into CSVHRGQVTEAFF.

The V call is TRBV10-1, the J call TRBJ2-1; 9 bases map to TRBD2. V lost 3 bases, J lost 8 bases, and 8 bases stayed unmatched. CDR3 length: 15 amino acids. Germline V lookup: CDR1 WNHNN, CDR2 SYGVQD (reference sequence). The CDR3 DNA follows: TGCGCCAGCAGTGAACAAGCGGGAGGTCTGGATGAGCAGTTCTTC. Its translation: CASSEQAGGLDEQFF.

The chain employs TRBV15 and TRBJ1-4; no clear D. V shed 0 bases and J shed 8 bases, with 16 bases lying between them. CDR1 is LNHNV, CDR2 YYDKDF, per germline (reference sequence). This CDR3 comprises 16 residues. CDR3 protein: CATSRDSLPQGEKLFF. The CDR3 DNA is TGTGCCACCAGCAGAGATTCACTACCTCAAGGGGAAAAACTGTTTTTT.